Below, one TCR beta chain is given with its context. What it binds is not known. The data are from a study of T cells in localized non-small cell lung cancer. Generated by immunoSEQ multiplex PCR, the TCRdb table keeps only in-frame clones and is missing some. In the table there are under 50,000 clones, 81% of which are singletons. The CDR3 extends over 16 amino acids. V shed 0 bases and J shed 1 base, with 11 bases lying between them. Germline-derived CDR1 and CDR2 are MNHNY and SVGAGI (reference sequence). Study-wide results and limits: Those with higher blood T cell density had longer overall survival. Sequence data derive from only one tumor region, so heterogeneity remains possible.

The source of this sequence is a man aged 35 to 69 with stage III lung adenocarcinoma. This chain connects TRBV6-6 to TRBJ2-3, with a weak D call TRBD2 (6 bases). Sample: peripheral blood mononuclear cells, taken before any cancer treatment. As DNA, the CDR3 is TGTGCCAGCAGTTACTCGTCGCGGGGCCGCACAGATACGCAGTATTTT. It codes for CASSYSSRGRTDTQYF.